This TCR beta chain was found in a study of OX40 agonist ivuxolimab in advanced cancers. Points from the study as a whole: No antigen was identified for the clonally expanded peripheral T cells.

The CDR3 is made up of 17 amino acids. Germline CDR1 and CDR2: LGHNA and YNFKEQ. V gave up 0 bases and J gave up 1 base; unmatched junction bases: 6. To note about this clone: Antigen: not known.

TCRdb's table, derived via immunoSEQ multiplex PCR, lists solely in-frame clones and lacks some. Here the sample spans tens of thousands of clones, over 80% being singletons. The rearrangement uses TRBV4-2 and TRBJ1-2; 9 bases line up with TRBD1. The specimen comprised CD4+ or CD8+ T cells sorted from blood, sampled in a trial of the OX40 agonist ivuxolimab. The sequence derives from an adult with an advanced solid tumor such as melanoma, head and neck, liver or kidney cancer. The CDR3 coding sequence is TGTGCCAGCAGCCAAGATACGGGACAGGGAATTAACTATGGCTACACCTTC. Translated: CASSQDTGQGINYGYTF.